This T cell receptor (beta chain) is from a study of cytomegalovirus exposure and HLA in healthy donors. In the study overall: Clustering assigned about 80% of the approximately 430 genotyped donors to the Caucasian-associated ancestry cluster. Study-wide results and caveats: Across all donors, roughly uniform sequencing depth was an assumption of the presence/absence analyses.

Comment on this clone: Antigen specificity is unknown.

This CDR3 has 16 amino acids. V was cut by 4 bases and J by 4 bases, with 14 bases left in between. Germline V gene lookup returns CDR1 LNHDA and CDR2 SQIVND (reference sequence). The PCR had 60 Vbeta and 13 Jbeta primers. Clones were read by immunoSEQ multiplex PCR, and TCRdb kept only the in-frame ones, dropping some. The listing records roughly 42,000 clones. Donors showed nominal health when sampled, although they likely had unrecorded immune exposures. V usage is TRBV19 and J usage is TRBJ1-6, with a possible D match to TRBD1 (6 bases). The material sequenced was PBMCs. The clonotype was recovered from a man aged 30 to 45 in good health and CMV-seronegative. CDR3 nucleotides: TGTGCCAGTAGTAAGGACAGAAACGTGTATAATTCACCCCTCCACTTT. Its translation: CASSKDRNVYNSPLHF.